Presented here are 29 T cell receptor beta chains from one specimen sequenced in a study of cytomegalovirus exposure and HLA in healthy donors. The primer mix had 60 Vbeta and 13 Jbeta primers. Generated by immunoSEQ multiplex PCR, the TCRdb table keeps only in-frame clones and is missing some. This repertoire includes tens of thousands of clones. The specimen sequenced was PBMCs. These receptors originate from a man in his fifties in good health and CMV-seropositive.

V and J are TRBV7-2 and TRBJ2-7; 7 bases match TRBD1. J was trimmed by 5 bases and V by 5 bases; bases with no gene match: 15. Germline assignment: CDR1 SGHTA and CDR2 FQGNSA. The CDR3 spans 16 residues. In DNA, the CDR3 is TGTGCCAGCAGCCCTAGGGACAGCCTCCTATTGGACGAGCAGTACTTC. This encodes CASSPRDSLLLDEQYF. Full variable domain (missing parts from reference TRBV7-2 and TRBJ2-7): GAGVSQSPSNKVTEKGKDVELRCDPISGHTALYWYRQSLGQGLEFLIYFQGNSAPDKSGLPSDRFSAERTGGSVSTLTIQRTQQEDSAVYLCASSPRDSLLLDEQYFGPGTRLTVT.

The chain recombines TRBV6-5 with TRBJ1-6; 9 positions match TRBD1. The CDR3 has 14 amino acids. The germline gives CDR1 MNHEY, CDR2 SVGAGI. The trim removed 6 bases at V and 7 bases at J, leaving 4 bases unmatched. This CDR3 is CASRGQGGNSPLHF. CDR3 DNA sequence: TGTGCCAGCAGGGGACAGGGAGGGAATTCACCCCTCCACTTT.

The V gene is TRBV5-4, the J gene TRBJ1-2; a weak D match, TRBD1 (6 bases). This CDR3 is built from 13 residues. Trimming pared 4 bases from V and 6 bases from J, leaving 13 bases between. The germline V gene encodes CDR1 SGHNT and CDR2 YYREEE (reference sequence). The CDR3 reads CASSREGGNGYTF. Written as DNA, the CDR3 is TGTGCCAGCAGCCGCGAGGGGGGGAATGGCTACACCTTC.

The genes are TRBV2 and TRBJ2-7; D call uncertain. Germline V gives CDR1 SNHLY, CDR2 FYNNEI. Trimming shortened V by 10 bases and J by 6 bases, and 16 bases separated the two germline ends. This CDR3 has 12 residues. The DNA of the CDR3 is TGTGCCACCCGAAGATCCCAGGTCGAGCAGTACTTC. Its translation: CATRRSQVEQYF.

The chain employs TRBV27 and TRBJ1-5; TRBD1 matches at 10 bases. After removal of 5 bases from V and 2 bases from J, the junction contained 3 bases not matched to a gene. The CDR3 is 15 amino acids. In germline, CDR1 is MNHEY, CDR2 SMNVEV (reference sequence). The CDR3 loop reads CASSPGQGRNQPQHF. DNA for the CDR3: TGTGCCAGCAGTCCGGGACAGGGGCGCAATCAGCCCCAGCATTTT.

The rearrangement joins TRBV5-1 to TRBJ2-7; the D gene is possibly TRBD1 (5 bases). The CDR3 loop spans 15 amino acids. V dropped 0 bases and J dropped 2 bases, with 12 bases sitting between them. Germline values: CDR1 SGHRS, CDR2 YFSETQ. CDR3 nucleotide sequence: TGCGCCAGCAGCTTGGTTCCGACAGAGACCTACGAGCAGTACTTC. Translating gives CASSLVPTETYEQYF.

This chain uses TRBV27 with TRBJ2-1; 7 bases match TRBD2. Germline lookup yields CDR1 MNHEY and CDR2 SMNVEV (reference sequence). J lost 6 bases, V lost 3 bases, and 8 bases had no gene match. This CDR3 region has 15 residues. The CDR3 DNA sequence: TGTGCCAGCAGTTTGACGCGGGAGTTTCTCAATGAGCAGTTCTTC. Amino acid sequence: CASSLTREFLNEQFF.

The rearrangement links TRBV14 to TRBJ2-1, with D hard to call. V shed 0 bases and J shed 2 bases, with 8 bases lying between them. Germline assignment: CDR1 SGHDN and CDR2 FVKESK. CDR3 size: 15 residues. The CDR3 nucleotides are TGTGCCAGCAGCCAAGAGTCACTGCCCTACAATGAGCAGTTCTTC. It is translated as CASSQESLPYNEQFF.

The CDR3 nucleotides are TGTGCCACCAACACCGGACAGGGGACCGCCTACGAGCAGTACTTC. Protein product: CATNTGQGTAYEQYF. V usage is TRBV28 and J usage is TRBJ2-7; the match to TRBD1 covers 9 bases. CDR1 MDHEN and CDR2 SYDVKM come from the germline V gene. The J segment lost 2 bases and the V segment lost 10 bases, leaving 12 bases of the junction unmatched. CDR3 length equals 15 residues.

The V and J genes are TRBV7-9 and TRBJ1-1, with unresolved D. The V gene's germline CDR1 is SEHNR and CDR2 FQNEAQ (reference sequence). This CDR3 is 13 amino acids long. Trimming took 3 bases from V and 1 from J, leaving 6 bases between them. The CDR3 sequence is CASSFEGNTEAFF. CDR3 bases: TGTGCCAGCAGCTTCGAGGGGAACACTGAAGCTTTCTTT.

The genes are TRBV15 and TRBJ1-5; TRBD1 is a possible D gene (6 bases). Germline CDR1 LNHNV, CDR2 YYDKDF (reference sequence). V lost 4 bases and J lost 0, with 16 bases in between. The CDR3 is 17 residues long. The CDR3 spells CATSTGTFIHSNQPQHF. The CDR3 nucleotides read TGTGCCACCAGCACCGGGACATTCATACATAGCAATCAGCCCCAGCATTTT. Filled out from reference TRBV15 and TRBJ1-5, the complete variable domain reads DAMVIQNPRYQVTQFGKPVTLSCSQTLNHNVMYWYQQKSSQAPKLLFHYYDKDFNNEADTPDNFQSRRPNTSFCFLDIRSPGLGDTAMYLCATSTGTFIHSNQPQHFGDGTRLSIL.

This rearrangement joins TRBV5-1 to TRBJ2-6; D gene uncertain. Germline V lookup: CDR1 SGHRS, CDR2 YFSETQ. The V end lost 8 bases, the J end lost 1 base, and 7 bases lay between the germline ends. This CDR3 is 13 amino acids long. CDR3 DNA: TGCGCCAGTCTAGAGTCTGGGGCCAACGTCCTGACTTTC. It yields the protein CASLESGANVLTF.

CDR3 coding DNA: TGTGCCAGCAGCTTGGGGACTAGCGGGACGGGCCAGCAGCAGTACTTC. Protein sequence: CASSLGTSGTGQQQYF. The chain carries TRBV7-8 and TRBJ2-7, with TRBD2 matching over 13 bases. Germline loops: CDR1 SGHVS, CDR2 FQNEAQ. CDR3 length: 16 amino acids. J lost 8 bases, V lost 3 bases, and 10 bases had no gene match. The whole variable domain, remainder taken from reference TRBV7-8 and TRBJ2-7, is GAGVSQSPRYKVAKRGQDVALRCDPISGHVSLFWYQQALGQGPEFLTYFQNEAQLDKSGLPSDRFFAERPEGSVSTLKIQRTQQEDSAVYLCASSLGTSGTGQQQYFGPGTRLTVT.

V gene TRBV28 combines with J gene TRBJ2-5; D gene ambiguous. V lost 4 bases and J 5 bases, leaving 2 bases between the germline ends. Per germline, CDR1 MDHEN and CDR2 SYDVKM. The CDR3 loop spans 10 amino acids. The CDR3 reads CASSSETQYF. In DNA form, the CDR3 reads TGTGCCAGCAGTTCGGAGACCCAGTACTTC.

The chain employs TRBV29-1 and TRBJ2-1; TRBD1 matches at 7 bases. The CDR3 runs to 11 residues. CDR1 SQVTM and CDR2 ANQGSEA come from the germline V gene. V lost 7 bases to trimming and J lost 6 bases; unmatched junction nucleotides: 3. In DNA, the CDR3 is TGCAGCGAGAACAGGGGCAATGAGCAGTTCTTC. Residues: CSENRGNEQFF.

The CDR3 here is CASSSSGTGGIGELFF. Here the CDR3 DNA reads TGTGCCAGCAGCTCATCCGGGACAGGGGGCATCGGGGAGCTGTTTTTT. The chain uses TRBV7-9 and TRBJ2-2; the match to TRBD1 covers 12 bases. The V segment lost 4 bases and the J segment 7 bases; nucleotides outside the gene matches: 7. Germline loops: CDR1 SEHNR, CDR2 FQNEAQ (reference sequence). The CDR3 has 16 amino acids.

The CDR3 is CASSSDSMVVEKLFF. CDR3 nucleotide sequence: TGTGCCAGCAGTTCCGACTCTATGGTGGTTGAAAAACTGTTTTTT. This chain connects TRBV6-5 to TRBJ1-4; unclear D gene. V lost 4 bases and J lost 7, with 16 bases in between. Germline V gene lookup returns CDR1 MNHEY and CDR2 SVGAGI. The CDR3 has 15 residues.

This chain connects TRBV6-4 to TRBJ1-2; a possible D gene is TRBD1 (5 bases). This CDR3 has 12 amino acids. Germline CDR1 reads MRHNA; CDR2 reads SNTAGT. V shed 7 bases and J shed 8 bases, with 14 bases lying between them. The CDR3 protein is CASTGRTRGYTF. Written as DNA, the CDR3 is TGTGCCAGCACCGGACGGACAAGGGGCTACACCTTC.

The chain employs TRBV6-1 and TRBJ2-1, with 8 bases fitting TRBD2. The CDR3 covers 15 residues. Germline lookup yields CDR1 MNHNS and CDR2 SASEGT. V was clipped by 4 bases and J by 3 bases; unmatched bases: 5. CDR3 loop: CASSVETSGYNEQFF. The CDR3 DNA reads as TGTGCCAGCAGTGTGGAAACTAGCGGCTACAATGAGCAGTTCTTC.

The V call is TRBV7-8, the J call TRBJ1-5; TRBD1 matches at 8 bases. Trimming at V came to 1 base and at J to 5 bases, leaving 1 base not matched to a gene. Germline CDR1 and CDR2: SGHVS and FQNEAQ. The CDR3 totals 14 residues. The chain's CDR3 is CASSLVQGDQPQHF. For the CDR3, the DNA is TGTGCCAGCAGCTTAGTACAGGGGGATCAGCCCCAGCATTTT.

The rearrangement links TRBV5-1 to TRBJ2-7; TRBD1 is a possible D gene (5 bases). V lost 3 bases to trimming and J lost 3 bases, with 10 bases between them. The CDR3 sequence is 13 residues long. Germline loops: CDR1 SGHRS, CDR2 YFSETQ. As DNA, the CDR3 is TGCGCCAGCAGCTCGGAGCAGGGCTACGAGCAGTACTTC. It translates to CASSSEQGYEQYF.

The chain links TRBV29-1 to TRBJ2-4; a weak D match, TRBD2 (7 bases). V lost 7 bases, J lost 2 bases, and 12 bases lay in between. In germline, CDR1 is SQVTM, CDR2 ANQGSEA. CDR3 length: 13 amino acids. The DNA of the CDR3 is TGCAGCGCTGAGGGGGGGACCAAAAACATTCAGTACTTC. Protein sequence: CSAEGGTKNIQYF.

V usage is TRBV18 and J usage is TRBJ2-2, with D possibly TRBD2 on 5 matching bases. Per the germline V gene, CDR1 is KGHSH and CDR2 is LQKENI. The CDR3 is made up of 15 amino acids. V lost 3 bases, J lost 5 bases, and 13 bases lay in between. CDR3 sequence reads: CASSPRAVDTGELFF. The CDR3 region has the DNA TGTGCCAGCTCACCGCGGGCCGTGGATACCGGGGAGCTGTTTTTT.

This chain connects TRBV7-8 to TRBJ1-5; TRBD1 matches at 7 bases. Germline V gene lookup returns CDR1 SGHVS and CDR2 FQNEAQ. The CDR3 totals 17 residues. Losses at the gene ends were 5 bases for V and 4 bases for J; bases not matched to a gene: 14. The CDR3 DNA follows: TGTGCCAGCAGCCCACTCCCCAGGGGGAGAGGGAATCAGCCCCAGCATTTT. Protein sequence: CASSPLPRGRGNQPQHF.

The V gene is TRBV7-2, the J gene TRBJ2-2, with 8 bases fitting TRBD2. The J segment lost 2 bases and the V segment lost 4 bases, leaving 3 bases of the junction unmatched. Germline values: CDR1 SGHTA, CDR2 FQGNSA. The CDR3 spans 15 residues. DNA of the CDR3: TGTGCCAGCAGCTATAGCGGGGTAAACACCGGGGAGCTGTTTTTT. This translates into CASSYSGVNTGELFF.

The gene calls are TRBV28 and TRBJ2-7; 11 nucleotides agree with TRBD2. Germline CDR1 is MDHEN and CDR2 is SYDVKM. The CDR3 is 15 amino acids. With V trimmed by 5 bases and J by 3 bases, 6 bases remained unmatched. The CDR3 loop is CASSPRLAGIYEQYF. The CDR3, as DNA: TGTGCCAGCAGTCCAAGACTAGCGGGAATCTACGAGCAGTACTTC.

The rearrangement links TRBV6-5 to TRBJ2-1, with TRBD1 matching over 11 bases. Germline-derived CDR1 and CDR2 are MNHEY and SVGAGI. CDR3 size: 14 residues. Trimming cost V 7 bases and J 5 bases; bases outside gene matches: 4. The CDR3 sequence: CASTRDRGDNEQFF. The DNA of the CDR3 is TGTGCCAGCACCCGGGACAGGGGGGACAATGAGCAGTTCTTC.

The V and J genes are TRBV5-1 and TRBJ2-7, with TRBD2 matching 10 bases. The CDR3 covers 15 residues. Per germline, CDR1 SGHRS and CDR2 YFSETQ. Germline trimming cut 0 bases from V and 5 bases from J; bases unmatched to any gene: 5. The CDR3 region is CASSLEPSGSNEQYF. The CDR3 nucleotides read TGCGCCAGCAGCTTGGAGCCTAGCGGGAGTAACGAGCAGTACTTC.

The rearrangement uses TRBV5-1 and TRBJ1-6; tentative D call: TRBD1 (6 bases). The CDR3 loop spans 16 amino acids. Deletions cut 5 bases from V and 1 base from J, with 13 bases between. CDR1 and CDR2 (germline): SGHRS, YFSETQ. The CDR3 coding sequence is TGCGCCAGCAGGCTGACAGGTTTGTCCTATAATTCACCCCTCCACTTT. This gives the protein CASRLTGLSYNSPLHF.